A selection of T cell receptor beta chains follows, all from one sample in a study. A single record per CDR3 protein comes from TCRdb applying MiXCR to the 5' RACE reads. The table records roughly 57,000 distinct CDR3 sequences, around 20% of them present only once. The specimen was tumor-infiltrating Tregs sorted from the breast tumor. These receptors all stem from a female donor with breast cancer. Both conserved end residues are part of each CDR3. The order of the fields is V gene, D gene, clone size, J gene, CDR3 protein, CDR3 DNA. D genes are given only for firm matches. Expanded clones get a size class; other rows say once, few or many, or leave the size out.

TRBV29-1	TRBD1	-	TRBJ2-7	CSVEGTAYEQYF	TGCAGCGTTGAGGGGACAGCCTACGAGCAGTACTTC
TRBV28	-	few	TRBJ1-3	CASSKMGTLRTIYF	TGTGCCAGCAGCAAAATGGGGACCTTGAGGACCATATATTTT
TRBV6-5	-	-	TRBJ2-1	CASSPRTNNEQFF	TGTGCCAGCAGTCCCCGGACCAACAATGAGCAGTTCTTC
TRBV7-2	-	many	TRBJ2-3	CASSLAYTDTQYF	TGTGCCAGCAGCTTAGCGTACACCGATACGCAGTATTTT
TRBV3-1	TRBD2	few	TRBJ2-7	CASSQDTTGGEQYF	TGTGCCAGCAGCCAAGATACAACGGGGGGCGAGCAGTACTTC
TRBV6-2/TRBV6-3	-	few	TRBJ2-7	CASSEDSHYEQYF	TGTGCCAGCAGTGAGGACTCCCATTACGAGCAGTACTTC
TRBV20-1	-	many	TRBJ2-7	CSASGPGYDEQYF	TGCAGTGCCAGTGGACCCGGGTATGACGAGCAGTACTTC
TRBV7-9	-	-	TRBJ2-2	CASSRGRLAPGGLFF	TGTGCCAGCAGCCGAGGGCGTCTAGCGCCCGGGGGGCTGTTTTTT
TRBV29-1	-	many	TRBJ2-1	CSVDQGTLYNEQFF	TGCAGCGTTGACCAAGGTACCCTCTACAATGAGCAGTTCTTC
TRBV7-2	-	few	TRBJ2-5	CASSLTETQYF	TGTGCCAGCAGCTTGACAGAGACCCAGTACTTC
TRBV4-1	TRBD1	many	TRBJ1-1	CASLRGQGVRNTEAFF	TGCGCCAGCCTGCGGGGACAGGGGGTACGGAACACTGAAGCTTTCTTT
TRBV6-2/TRBV6-3	-	many	TRBJ2-5	CASIRQPKGETQYF	TGTGCCAGCATTCGACAGCCAAAGGGAGAGACCCAGTACTTC
TRBV4-1	-	-	TRBJ2-7	CASSQGGVGRSYEQYF	TGCGCCAGCAGCCAAGGGGGAGTCGGGCGCTCCTACGAGCAGTACTTC
TRBV5-1	-	few	TRBJ1-1	CASSLAAANTEAFF	TGCGCCAGCAGCTTGGCGGCCGCGAACACTGAAGCTTTCTTT
TRBV5-1	-	few	TRBJ1-2	CASSRGNPRTDGYTF	TGCGCCAGCAGCAGGGGTAACCCTCGGACGGATGGCTACACCTTC
TRBV20-1	-	-	TRBJ1-2	CSARTSTGNGYTF	TGCAGTGCTAGAACCTCAACAGGGAATGGCTACACCTTC
TRBV7-2	-	-	TRBJ2-7	CASSPQTQSEQYF	TGCGCCAGCAGCCCACAGACGCAAAGTGAGCAGTACTTC
TRBV6-6	TRBD1	-	TRBJ1-3	CASSTQGATGNTIYF	TGTGCCAGCAGCACACAGGGGGCTACTGGTAACACCATATATTTT
TRBV20-1	-	-	TRBJ2-7	CSARVSGSRYEQYF	TGCAGTGCTAGAGTTTCAGGATCGAGGTACGAGCAGTACTTC
TRBV6-6	TRBD1	few	TRBJ2-7	CASSLGQGGEQYF	TGTGCCAGCAGCTTGGGACAGGGAGGGGAGCAGTACTTC
TRBV20-1	-	few	TRBJ1-2	CSAEADSLGYTF	TGCAGTGCCGAAGCGGACAGCCTTGGCTACACCTTC
TRBV4-2	TRBD2	once	TRBJ2-1	CASSRTSGGHNEQFF	TGTGCCAGCAGCCGCACTAGCGGGGGACACAATGAGCAGTTCTTC
TRBV30	-	many	TRBJ1-2	CAWSVEANYGYTF	TGTGCCTGGAGTGTGGAGGCTAACTATGGCTACACCTTC
TRBV11-1	-	-	TRBJ2-2	CASSLGGRNTGELFF	TGTGCCAGCAGCTTGGGGGGCCGGAACACCGGGGAGCTGTTTTTT
TRBV2	-	many	TRBJ2-7	CASNSQGLYEQYF	TGTGCCAGCAATTCACAGGGCCTCTACGAGCAGTACTTC
TRBV20-1	TRBD2	-	TRBJ2-1	CSPAPSGSRNEQFF	TGCAGTCCGGCGCCTAGCGGGAGTCGGAATGAGCAGTTCTTC
TRBV2	-	-	TRBJ1-5	CASTEGSFSQLYSNQPQHF	TGTGCCAGCACTGAAGGTTCATTTTCGCAGCTATATAGCAATCAGCCCCAGCATTTT
TRBV7-2	-	-	TRBJ2-3	CASSFDYLSTDTQYF	TGTGCCAGCAGCTTCGACTACCTTAGCACAGATACGCAGTATTTT
TRBV28	-	-	TRBJ2-2	CASKEEGIRRTGELLF	TGTGCCAGCAAGGAGGAAGGGATCCGTCGCACCGGGGAGCTGCTTTTT
TRBV6-4	-	-	TRBJ2-5	CATPVGSVPGNNGYQETQYF	TGTGCCACCCCCGTCGGCTCGGTCCCGGGGAACAATGGGTACCAAGAGACCCAGTACTTC
TRBV28	-	-	TRBJ2-4	CASSLGSISKNIQYF	TGTGCCAGCAGTCTAGGGTCCATCTCCAAAAACATTCAGTACTTC
TRBV10-3	-	many	TRBJ1-1	CACRTANTEAFF	TGTGCCTGCCGGACGGCCAACACTGAAGCTTTCTTT
TRBV5-1	TRBD1	-	TRBJ2-7	CASSLAGRGSEQYF	TGCGCCAGCAGCTTGGCCGGCAGGGGGAGCGAGCAGTACTTC
TRBV19	-	few	TRBJ1-5	CASSIDRVAQPQHF	TGTGCCAGTAGTATAGACAGGGTGGCTCAGCCCCAGCATTTT